This T cell receptor beta chain stems from a study of tumor-infiltrating lymphocytes in primary liver carcinoma. With regard to this clonotype: An end of the junction does not agree with germline; a read error may underlie this.

From approximately 550 ng of total RNA, TCR beta-specific cDNA was reverse-transcribed using a constant-region primer. Slightly modified ARM-PCR served as the procedure for the TCR beta libraries. These libraries came from three rounds of nested multiplex PCR. Both of the initial two PCR rounds ran for around 9 cycles and employed TRBV1-TRBV30 forward primers alongside a C-beta reverse primer. TCRdb independently ran MiXCR on the multiplex PCR reads; one entry per CDR3 protein. This sample has about 100,000 distinct CDR3 sequences, with 65% to 70% found just once. Between roughly 20 and 33 mg of unsorted bulk tissue served as the source from which RNA and DNA were co-extracted. Primary liver carcinoma in the patients was surgically resected. Chronic HBV infection was present in the patients, who were treatment-naive. The germline CDR1 and CDR2 sequences are MNHNS and SASEGT. The CDR3 length is 15 residues.

The chain uses TRBV6-1 and TRBJ2-7, with 7 bases fitting TRBD2. The TCR comes from a man aged 35 to 55 with primary liver carcinoma and hepatitis B virus infection. The sample consisted of tumor-adjacent normal liver tissue. The CDR3, as DNA: TGTGCCAGCAGTGAATGGACTAGTGGGTACGACGAGCAGTATTTC. This sequence encodes CASSEWTSGYDEQYF.